Here is one T cell receptor beta chain with its context. Using immunoSEQ multiplex PCR, the repertoire was profiled, and TCRdb retains in-frame clones only, with some absent. Among some 500,000 clones listed, roughly 95% were seen once. This sample was included in a study of shared clonotypes between healthy human individuals. With 4 bases clipped from V and 5 bases from J, the junction kept 9 bases outside the gene matches. The CDR3 is 15 residues long. Germline V gene sequence: CDR1 KGHSH, CDR2 LQKENI. The clonotype comes from a woman younger than 45 in good health. The chain carries TRBV18 and TRBJ2-7, with 9 nucleotides matching TRBD1. The sequencing input was naive CD4+ T cells sorted from blood. Subset noted: CD45RA+ positively selected. DNA for the CDR3: TGTGCCAGCTCACTAGCCGGGACAGGGAGGGACGAGCAGTACTTC. Its protein is CASSLAGTGRDEQYF.